Listed below are T cell receptor beta chains from one sample, sequenced in a study of T-cell memory formation after mild COVID-19. TCRdb used MiXCR to reprocess the 5' RACE reads, holding one entry per CDR3 protein. The table includes roughly 370,000 distinct CDR3 sequences, about 17% detected once. What was sequenced was PBMCs or a T cell subset sorted from them (not recorded which). These receptors all stem from a man between 18 and 29 years old who had mild COVID-19 (a few samples of this study predate the infection). Cell type and time point are not known. Both conserved end residues are part of each CDR3. The order of the fields is D gene, V gene, J gene, clone size, CDR3 DNA, CDR3 protein. A D gene is named only where the DNA matches it firmly. Some rows mark clone size as missing; the rest say once, few, many or name a class of expanded clone.

D gene: TRBD2
V gene: TRBV7-2
J gene: TRBJ2-7
clone size: few
CDR3 DNA: TGTGCCAGCAGCTTGGGAGGGAGGGGCGACGAGCAGTACTTC
CDR3 protein: CASSLGGRGDEQYF

D gene: TRBD2
V gene: TRBV4-1
J gene: TRBJ2-3
clone size: few
CDR3 DNA: TGCGCCAGCAGCCCCGGACTAGCGGGGGGAAATACGCAGTATTTT
CDR3 protein: CASSPGLAGGNTQYF

D gene: NA
V gene: TRBV20-1
J gene: TRBJ1-1
clone size: many
CDR3 DNA: TGCAGTGCCAAAGGGGGGACTGAAGCTTTCTTT
CDR3 protein: CSAKGGTEAFF

D gene: NA
V gene: TRBV27
J gene: TRBJ1-6
clone size: NA
CDR3 DNA: TGTGCCAGCAGTCCAACAGGAGTCTATAATTCACCCCTCCACTTT
CDR3 protein: CASSPTGVYNSPLHF

D gene: TRBD2
V gene: TRBV6-6
J gene: TRBJ2-5
clone size: few
CDR3 DNA: TGTGCCAGCAGTTACTCGAATAGCGGGGTTCAGGAGACCCAGTACTTC
CDR3 protein: CASSYSNSGVQETQYF

D gene: TRBD2
V gene: TRBV4-3
J gene: TRBJ2-5
clone size: few
CDR3 DNA: TGCGCCAGCAGCCCCCGGGACTCGGGGGGGTACTTC
CDR3 protein: CASSPRDSGGYF

D gene: NA
V gene: TRBV27
J gene: TRBJ1-2
clone size: few
CDR3 DNA: TGTGCCAGCGGCACAGTCAGGGCGCCGCGGGCTAACTATGGCTACACCTTC
CDR3 protein: CASGTVRAPRANYGYTF

D gene: TRBD1
V gene: TRBV6-5
J gene: TRBJ2-7
clone size: many
CDR3 DNA: TGTGCCAGCAGTTACGGGCAGGGGGTCTCCTACGAGCAGTACTTC
CDR3 protein: CASSYGQGVSYEQYF

D gene: NA
V gene: TRBV9
J gene: TRBJ2-3
clone size: NA
CDR3 DNA: TGTGCCAGCAGCGAAGGGGGGACAGTCACAGATACGCAGTATTTT
CDR3 protein: CASSEGGTVTDTQYF

D gene: TRBD1
V gene: TRBV5-6
J gene: TRBJ1-4
clone size: NA
CDR3 DNA: TGTGCCAGCAGCGAACAGGGGACTAATGAAAAACTGTTTTTT
CDR3 protein: CASSEQGTNEKLFF

D gene: TRBD1
V gene: TRBV12-3/TRBV12-4
J gene: TRBJ2-1
clone size: many
CDR3 DNA: TGTGCCAGCAGTTTAGCGTGGACAGGGTACAATGAGCAGTTCTTC
CDR3 protein: CASSLAWTGYNEQFF

D gene: NA
V gene: TRBV6-1
J gene: TRBJ2-1
clone size: NA
CDR3 DNA: TGTGCCAGTCTAATTTACAATGAGCAGTTCTTC
CDR3 protein: CASLIYNEQFF

D gene: NA
V gene: TRBV12-3/TRBV12-4
J gene: TRBJ1-3
clone size: NA
CDR3 DNA: TGTGCCAGCAGTTTCCCCCACTTTACAGGAAACACCATATATTTT
CDR3 protein: CASSFPHFTGNTIYF

D gene: TRBD2
V gene: TRBV6-5
J gene: TRBJ2-1
clone size: few
CDR3 DNA: TGTGCCAGCAGTTACCAGACTAGCGGGGGAGAGCAGTTCTTC
CDR3 protein: CASSYQTSGGEQFF

D gene: TRBD1
V gene: TRBV29-1
J gene: TRBJ2-1
clone size: NA
CDR3 DNA: TGCAGCGTTGAAGAGGACAGGGAGCCCTACAATGAGCAGTTCTTC
CDR3 protein: CSVEEDREPYNEQFF

D gene: NA
V gene: TRBV5-1
J gene: TRBJ1-3
clone size: many
CDR3 DNA: TGCGCCAGCAGCTTGGAGGCAGCTGGAAACACCATATATTTT
CDR3 protein: CASSLEAAGNTIYF

D gene: TRBD2
V gene: TRBV6-5
J gene: TRBJ2-1
clone size: NA
CDR3 DNA: TGTGCCAGCAGTTACACGGGGGGGATCTACAATGAGCAGTTCTTC
CDR3 protein: CASSYTGGIYNEQFF

D gene: NA
V gene: TRBV6-6
J gene: TRBJ1-2
clone size: NA
CDR3 DNA: TGTGCCAGCAGTCATCAGGGGTTGGTCTATGGCTACACCTTC
CDR3 protein: CASSHQGLVYGYTF

D gene: TRBD2
V gene: TRBV12-3/TRBV12-4
J gene: TRBJ2-3
clone size: few
CDR3 DNA: TGTGCCAGCAAGGGCGGGGGGGCCGTAAGCACAGATACGCAGTATTTT
CDR3 protein: CASKGGGAVSTDTQYF

D gene: TRBD2
V gene: TRBV24-1
J gene: TRBJ2-3
clone size: many
CDR3 DNA: TGTGCCACCAGTGATCCGCGGGGGTACGGAGATACGCAGTATTTT
CDR3 protein: CATSDPRGYGDTQYF

D gene: NA
V gene: TRBV9
J gene: TRBJ1-2
clone size: few
CDR3 DNA: TGTGCCAGCAGACCGGACAGTTCTAACTATGGCTACACCTTC
CDR3 protein: CASRPDSSNYGYTF

D gene: NA
V gene: TRBV7-9
J gene: TRBJ1-5
clone size: many
CDR3 DNA: TGTGCCAGCAGCCGCCCGAATCAGCCCCAGCATTTT
CDR3 protein: CASSRPNQPQHF

D gene: NA
V gene: TRBV3-1
J gene: TRBJ1-2
clone size: NA
CDR3 DNA: TGTGCCAGCAGCCCCCGGGCAGGGGTCTATGGCTACACCTTC
CDR3 protein: CASSPRAGVYGYTF

D gene: TRBD1
V gene: TRBV20-1
J gene: TRBJ1-5
clone size: few
CDR3 DNA: TGCAGTGCTAGGTCATCGGACAGGTCAGGGCAGCCCCAGCATTTT
CDR3 protein: CSARSSDRSGQPQHF

D gene: NA
V gene: TRBV3-1
J gene: TRBJ1-4
clone size: few
CDR3 DNA: TGTGCCAGCAGCCAAGGGGTTAAGGGATGGATTTTTAGTGAAAAACTGTTTTTT
CDR3 protein: CASSQGVKGWIFSEKLFF

D gene: NA
V gene: TRBV7-6
J gene: TRBJ2-5
clone size: NA
CDR3 DNA: TGTGCCAGCGGCTGGACAGAGGAGACCCAGTACTTC
CDR3 protein: CASGWTEETQYF

D gene: NA
V gene: TRBV24-1
J gene: TRBJ2-5
clone size: NA
CDR3 DNA: TGTGCCACCTCCCATGCAGGGATAGAGACCCAGTACTTC
CDR3 protein: CATSHAGIETQYF

D gene: TRBD2
V gene: TRBV6-5
J gene: TRBJ2-5
clone size: NA
CDR3 DNA: TGTGCCAGCAGTTACACTAGCGGGGGTATCGGGACCCAGTACTTC
CDR3 protein: CASSYTSGGIGTQYF